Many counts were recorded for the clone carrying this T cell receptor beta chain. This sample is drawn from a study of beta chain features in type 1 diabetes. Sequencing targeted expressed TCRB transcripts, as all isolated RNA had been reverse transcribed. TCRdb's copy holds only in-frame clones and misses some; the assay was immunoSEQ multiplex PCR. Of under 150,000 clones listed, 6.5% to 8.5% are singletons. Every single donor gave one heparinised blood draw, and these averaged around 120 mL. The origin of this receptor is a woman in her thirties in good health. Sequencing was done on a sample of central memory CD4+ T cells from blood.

Here the CDR3 reads CAWSPTWDTEAFF. In nucleotides, the CDR3 is TGTGCCTGGAGCCCGACATGGGACACTGAAGCTTTCTTT. The chain joins TRBV30 to TRBJ1-1; D not certain. V was clipped by 3 bases and J by 3 bases, with 11 bases between them. Germline V gene data show CDR1 as GTSNPN and CDR2 as SVGIG (reference sequence). The CDR3 sequence is 13 residues long. The full variable domain, its missing parts supplied by reference TRBV30 and TRBJ1-1, is SQTIHQWPATLVQPVGSPLSLECTVEGTSNPNLYWYRQAAGRGLQLLFYSVGIGQISSEVPQNLSASRPQDRQFILSSKKLLLSDSGFYLCAWSPTWDTEAFFGQGTRLTVV.